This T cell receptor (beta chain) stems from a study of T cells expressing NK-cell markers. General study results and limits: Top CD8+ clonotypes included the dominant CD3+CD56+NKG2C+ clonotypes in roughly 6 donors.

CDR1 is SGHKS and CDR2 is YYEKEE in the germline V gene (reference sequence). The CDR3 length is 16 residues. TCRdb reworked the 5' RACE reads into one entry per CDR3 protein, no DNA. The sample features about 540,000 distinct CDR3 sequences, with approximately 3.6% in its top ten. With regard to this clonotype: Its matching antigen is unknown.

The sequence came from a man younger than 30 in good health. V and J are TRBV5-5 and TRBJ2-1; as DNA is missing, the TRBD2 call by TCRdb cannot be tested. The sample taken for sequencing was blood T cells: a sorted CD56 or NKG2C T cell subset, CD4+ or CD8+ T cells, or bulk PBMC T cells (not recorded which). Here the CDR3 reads CASSLGLAEVYNELFF.